This is a list of T cell receptor beta chains from one sample in a study of T-cell memory formation after mild COVID-19. Using its own MiXCR run on the 5' RACE reads, TCRdb lists one record per CDR3 protein. The sample records approximately 250,000 distinct CDR3 sequences, 15% to 20% being singletons. Material for sequencing was PBMCs or a T cell subset sorted from them (not recorded which). These receptors originate from a man between 18 and 35 years old who had mild COVID-19 (a few samples of this study predate the infection). Cell type and time point are not known. Both conserved end residues are part of each CDR3. D genes are given only for firm matches. Only some rows state a clone size, as once, few, many or a class for expanded clones.

TRBJ2-3	NA	TRBV7-3	TRBD1	CASSFTTGADTQYF	TGTGCCAGCAGTTTCACCACAGGGGCAGATACGCAGTATTTT
TRBJ2-1	NA	TRBV4-1	NA	CASSQEGDPLTDYNEQFF	TGCGCCAGCAGCCAAGAGGGGGACCCCCTTACGGATTACAATGAGCAGTTCTTC
TRBJ2-3	NA	TRBV28	TRBD1	CASSIGTGTTRPDTQYF	TGTGCCAGCAGTATTGGGACAGGGACAACAAGACCAGATACGCAGTATTTT
TRBJ1-2	NA	TRBV6-5	TRBD1	CASSYSAGQGAFTYGYTF	TGTGCCAGCAGTTACTCGGCGGGACAGGGGGCGTTTACCTATGGCTACACCTTC
TRBJ2-5	many	TRBV28	NA	CASSPPVWLETQYF	TGTGCCAGCAGTCCCCCGGTTTGGTTAGAGACCCAGTACTTC
TRBJ1-2	few	TRBV12-3/TRBV12-4	NA	CASSLTGHGTF	TGTGCCAGCAGTTTGACGGGACACGGCACCTTC
TRBJ1-2	NA	TRBV4-3	NA	CASSLNRAPGYGYTF	TGCGCCAGCAGCCTAAACAGGGCCCCCGGCTATGGCTACACCTTC
TRBJ1-5	NA	TRBV27	TRBD1	CASSLSGTGIQPQHF	TGTGCCAGCAGTTTATCAGGGACAGGGATTCAGCCCCAGCATTTT
TRBJ1-6	many	TRBV20-1	NA	CSARPTNSPLHF	TGCAGTGCTAGGCCGACGAATTCACCCCTCCACTTT
TRBJ2-3	NA	TRBV4-1	TRBD2	CASSRSGARGGEADTQYF	TGCGCCAGCAGCCGTAGTGGAGCGCGGGGGGGGGAGGCGGATACGCAGTATTTT
TRBJ2-5	many	TRBV10-3	NA	CASRSTDRQETQYF	TGTGCCAGCAGAAGTACGGACAGACAAGAGACCCAGTACTTC
TRBJ1-4	NA	TRBV7-9	NA	CASSSRDGPEKLFF	TGTGCCAGCAGCAGCCGGGACGGCCCAGAAAAACTGTTTTTT
TRBJ2-7	NA	TRBV6-2/TRBV6-3	NA	CASSYPKTGYHEQYF	TGTGCCAGCAGTTACCCCAAGACAGGCTACCACGAGCAGTACTTC
TRBJ1-5	NA	TRBV20-1	TRBD1	CSARGRTGVLNQPQHF	TGCAGTGCTAGAGGCAGGACAGGGGTCCTGAATCAGCCCCAGCATTTT
TRBJ2-1	NA	TRBV20-1	TRBD2	CSASGGVYNEQFF	TGCAGTGCTTCGGGGGGGGTGTACAATGAGCAGTTCTTC
TRBJ1-1	few	TRBV6-6	NA	CASRQHGVERTEAFF	TGTGCCAGCAGACAACACGGGGTCGAGAGGACTGAAGCTTTCTTT
TRBJ1-6	NA	TRBV28	NA	CASRRGGSYNSPLHF	TGTGCCAGCAGACGAGGGGGCTCCTATAATTCACCCCTCCACTTT
TRBJ2-1	NA	TRBV4-3	NA	CASSQESVATLRNEQFF	TGCGCCAGCAGCCAAGAGTCCGTGGCTACCCTGCGGAATGAGCAGTTCTTC
TRBJ2-5	few	TRBV5-8	TRBD1	CASTKTGVGETQYF	TGTGCCAGCACCAAAACAGGGGTAGGGGAGACCCAGTACTTC
TRBJ2-3	NA	TRBV13	NA	CASSSRGGPGLTDTQYF	TGTGCCAGCAGCTCACGAGGGGGACCGGGCCTCACAGATACGCAGTATTTT
TRBJ1-2	NA	TRBV6-5	TRBD1	CASSLDRSHYGYTF	TGTGCCAGCAGCCTGGACAGGTCCCACTATGGCTACACCTTC
TRBJ1-6	few	TRBV6-5	NA	CASRPTGPYNSPLHF	TGTGCCAGCAGGCCTACAGGGCCCTATAATTCACCCCTCCACTTT
TRBJ2-3	few	TRBV29-1	NA	CSVDLGGTDTQYF	TGCAGCGTTGACTTGGGTGGGACAGATACGCAGTATTTT
TRBJ2-1	NA	TRBV6-2/TRBV6-3	TRBD2	CASRGLVAGEQFF	TGTGCCAGCAGGGGACTAGTCGCTGGTGAGCAGTTCTTC